The rows below give T cell receptor beta chains drawn from one sample of a study of cytomegalovirus exposure and HLA in healthy donors. Using immunoSEQ multiplex PCR, the repertoire was profiled, and TCRdb retains in-frame clones only, with some absent. The sample gives around 260,000 clones, about 90% of which show up once; 2.5% to 3.5% is in the top ten. Sample: PBMCs. The receptors were sampled from a woman in her twenties or thirties in good health and CMV-seronegative. Both conserved end residues are part of each CDR3. Each record gives: V gene, J gene, CDR3 length, CDR3 protein.

>TRBV6-5|TRBJ2-6|14
CASGMDPGANVLTF
>TRBV5-3|TRBJ2-1|12
CARSLKGGEQFF
>TRBV11-3|TRBJ2-1|12
CASSPSGDEQFF
>TRBV6-6|TRBJ1-2|14
CASSTGTVNYGYTF
>TRBV13|TRBJ2-2|18
CASSSSTGAGGRTGELFF
>TRBV20-1|TRBJ2-7|11
CSARAGGGQYF
>TRBV6-1|TRBJ1-1|13
CASSGRAGAEAFF
>TRBV9|TRBJ2-5|15
CASSVNAALQETQYF
>TRBV11-2|TRBJ2-3|14
CASSFGQSTDTQYF
>TRBV2|TRBJ2-3|14
CASSETTREDTQYF
>TRBV28|TRBJ2-7|15
CASSFVSFAGGEQYF
>TRBV7-3|TRBJ2-1|16
CASSPNRASAADLQFF
>TRBV27|TRBJ2-7|13
CASSLNGFYEQYF
>TRBV7-9|TRBJ2-7|13
CASSLEGPPEQYF
>TRBV5-4|TRBJ1-1|12
CASSLGTGEAFF
>TRBV5-6|TRBJ1-1|15
CASSLGGGMNTEAFF
>TRBV19|TRBJ2-7|14
CASSSGTGTYEQYF
>TRBV11-1|TRBJ2-2|16
CASSTGTSRSTGELFF
>TRBV11-2|TRBJ2-2|19
CASSLSDLILAGGAGELFF
>TRBV29-1|TRBJ2-7|14
CSVVGGQGSYEQYF
>TRBV2|TRBJ2-5|10
CASSDETQYF
>TRBV7-3|TRBJ2-1|15
CASSRSKAGVGEQFF
>TRBV20-1|TRBJ1-1|10
CSAQNAEAFF
>TRBV9|TRBJ1-2|15
CASSVEGQGSYGYTF
>TRBV11-2|TRBJ2-7|16
CASSSLQGVLSYEQYF
>TRBV12-5|TRBJ2-5|13
CASGSMTGKTQYF
>TRBV28|TRBJ2-7|15
CASSSPDRLFHEQYF
>TRBV29-1|TRBJ1-3|13
CSVEGGGRNTIYF
>TRBV2|TRBJ2-1|14
CASRTSGFTNEQFF
>TRBV7-9|TRBJ2-7|12
CASSFSGWEQYF
>TRBV4-2|TRBJ2-3|15
CASSQEGTPRNTQYF
>TRBV10-3|TRBJ2-5|18
CAISELGLAGDGGETQYF
>TRBV28|TRBJ2-7|14
CASSDRGRPYEQYF
>TRBV6-5|TRBJ2-2|14
CASARMTGTGELFF
>TRBV6-5|TRBJ1-5|14
CARPGQGSNQPQHF
>TRBV29-1|TRBJ2-5|13
CSVKGRYQETQYF
>TRBV6-5|TRBJ2-7|16
CASSYSGGTASYEQYF
>TRBV28|TRBJ2-1|17
CASSLSLAGEGYNEQFF
>TRBV27|TRBJ1-2|13
CASSFSPNYGYTF
>TRBV28|TRBJ2-3|17
CASSFSTSGRFTDTQYF
>TRBV11-3|TRBJ2-5|14
CASSRGVNQETQYF
>TRBV4-3|TRBJ2-1|16
CASSLVSGSSYNEQFF
>TRBV7-2|TRBJ2-1|16
CASSLAGRDRGHEQFF